This T cell receptor (beta chain) comes out of a study of T cells in Graves' hyperthyroidism and ophthalmopathy. Study as a whole: Once the initial diagnosis was made, peripheral blood was obtained before any treatment.

The CDR3 regions of TCR beta were amplified from RNA transcripts. With the HTBI primer set, the TCR CDR3 went through a first round of RT-PCR. A single record per CDR3 protein comes from TCRdb applying MiXCR to the multiplex PCR reads. This sample has about 520,000 distinct CDR3 sequences; around 24% occur once, and the top ten carry approximately 10%. The V end was cut by 5 bases, the J end by 7 bases, with 15 bases between. Germline loops: CDR1 MNHNS, CDR2 SASEGT. There are 14 residues in the CDR3. This clonotype originated in a woman younger than 45 with Graves' ophthalmopathy. This chain joins TRBV6-1 and TRBJ1-5; D gene ambiguous. Specimen: blood. This chain's CDR3 is CASSRSPSSQPQHF. The CDR3 region has the DNA TGTGCCAGCAGTCGAAGTCCGAGTAGCCAGCCCCAGCATTTT.